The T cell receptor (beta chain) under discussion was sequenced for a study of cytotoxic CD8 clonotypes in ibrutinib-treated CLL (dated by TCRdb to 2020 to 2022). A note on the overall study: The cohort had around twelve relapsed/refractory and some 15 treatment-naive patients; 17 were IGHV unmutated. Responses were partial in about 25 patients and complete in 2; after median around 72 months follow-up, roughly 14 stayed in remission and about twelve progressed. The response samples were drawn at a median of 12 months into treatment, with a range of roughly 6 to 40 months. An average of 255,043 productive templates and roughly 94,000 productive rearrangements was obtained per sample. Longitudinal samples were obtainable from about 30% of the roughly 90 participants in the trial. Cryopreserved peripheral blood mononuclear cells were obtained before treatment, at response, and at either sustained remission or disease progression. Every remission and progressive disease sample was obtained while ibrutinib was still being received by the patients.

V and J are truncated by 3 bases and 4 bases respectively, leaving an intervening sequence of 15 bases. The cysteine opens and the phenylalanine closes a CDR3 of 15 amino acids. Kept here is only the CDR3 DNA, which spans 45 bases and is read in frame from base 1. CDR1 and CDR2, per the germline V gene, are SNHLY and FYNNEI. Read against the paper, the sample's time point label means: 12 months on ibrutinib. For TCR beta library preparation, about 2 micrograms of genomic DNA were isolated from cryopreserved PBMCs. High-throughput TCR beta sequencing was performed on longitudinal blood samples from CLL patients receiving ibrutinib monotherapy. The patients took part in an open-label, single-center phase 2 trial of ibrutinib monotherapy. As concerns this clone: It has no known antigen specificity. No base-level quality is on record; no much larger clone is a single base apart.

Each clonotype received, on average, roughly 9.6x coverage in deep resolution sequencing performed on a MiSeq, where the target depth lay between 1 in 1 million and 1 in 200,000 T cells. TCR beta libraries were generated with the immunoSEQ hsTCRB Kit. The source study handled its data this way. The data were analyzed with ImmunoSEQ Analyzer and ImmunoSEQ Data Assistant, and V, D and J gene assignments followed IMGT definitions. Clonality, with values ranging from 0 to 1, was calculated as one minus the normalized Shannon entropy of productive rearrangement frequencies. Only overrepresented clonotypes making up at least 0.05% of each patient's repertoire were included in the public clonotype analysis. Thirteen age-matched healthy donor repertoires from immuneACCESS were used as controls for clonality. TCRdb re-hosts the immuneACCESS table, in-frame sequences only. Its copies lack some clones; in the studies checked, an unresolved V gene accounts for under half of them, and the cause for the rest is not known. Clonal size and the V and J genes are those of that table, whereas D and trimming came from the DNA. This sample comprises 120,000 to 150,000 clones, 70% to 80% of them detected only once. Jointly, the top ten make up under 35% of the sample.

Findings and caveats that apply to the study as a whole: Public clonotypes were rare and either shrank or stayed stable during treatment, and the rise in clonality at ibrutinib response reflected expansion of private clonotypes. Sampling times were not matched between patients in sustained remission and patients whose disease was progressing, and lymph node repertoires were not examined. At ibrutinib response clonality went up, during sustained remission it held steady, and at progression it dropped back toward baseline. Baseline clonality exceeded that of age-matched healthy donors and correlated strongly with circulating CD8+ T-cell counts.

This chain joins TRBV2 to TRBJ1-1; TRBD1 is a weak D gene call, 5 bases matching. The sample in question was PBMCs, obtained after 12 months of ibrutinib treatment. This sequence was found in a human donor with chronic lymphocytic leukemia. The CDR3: CASSEVAGTSTEAFF. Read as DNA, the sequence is TGTGCCAGCAGTGAGGTCGCAGGGACCAGCACTGAAGCTTTCTTT.